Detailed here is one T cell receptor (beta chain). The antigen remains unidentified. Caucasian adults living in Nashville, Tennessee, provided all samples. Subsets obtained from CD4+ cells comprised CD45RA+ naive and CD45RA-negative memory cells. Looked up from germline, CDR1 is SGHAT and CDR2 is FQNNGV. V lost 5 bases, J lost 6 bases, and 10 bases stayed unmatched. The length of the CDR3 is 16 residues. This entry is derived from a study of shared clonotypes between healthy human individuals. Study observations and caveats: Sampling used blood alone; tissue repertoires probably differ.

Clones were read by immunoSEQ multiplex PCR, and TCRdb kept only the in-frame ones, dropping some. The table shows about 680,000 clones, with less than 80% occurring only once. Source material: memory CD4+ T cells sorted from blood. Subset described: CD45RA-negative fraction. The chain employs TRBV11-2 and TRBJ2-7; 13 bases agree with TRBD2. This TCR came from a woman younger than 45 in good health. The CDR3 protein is CASSRLAGGRKGEQYF. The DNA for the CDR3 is TGTGCCAGCAGCCGACTAGCGGGAGGTAGAAAAGGCGAGCAGTACTTC.